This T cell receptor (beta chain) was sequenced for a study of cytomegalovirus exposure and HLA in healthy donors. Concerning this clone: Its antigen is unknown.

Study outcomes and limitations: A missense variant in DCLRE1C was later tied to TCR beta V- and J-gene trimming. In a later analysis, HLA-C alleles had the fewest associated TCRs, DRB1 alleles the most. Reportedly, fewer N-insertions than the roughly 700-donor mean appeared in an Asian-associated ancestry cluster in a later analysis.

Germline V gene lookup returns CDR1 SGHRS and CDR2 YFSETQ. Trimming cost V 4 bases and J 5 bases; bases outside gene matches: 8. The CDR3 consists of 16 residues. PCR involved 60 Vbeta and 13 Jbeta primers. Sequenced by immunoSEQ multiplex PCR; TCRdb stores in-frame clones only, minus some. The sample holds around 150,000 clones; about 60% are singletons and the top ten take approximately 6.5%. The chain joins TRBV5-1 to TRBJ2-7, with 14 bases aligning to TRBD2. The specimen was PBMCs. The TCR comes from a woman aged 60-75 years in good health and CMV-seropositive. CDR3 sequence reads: CASSKGTSGSLDEQYF. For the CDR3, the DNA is TGCGCCAGCAGCAAAGGGACTAGCGGGAGTCTGGACGAGCAGTACTTC.